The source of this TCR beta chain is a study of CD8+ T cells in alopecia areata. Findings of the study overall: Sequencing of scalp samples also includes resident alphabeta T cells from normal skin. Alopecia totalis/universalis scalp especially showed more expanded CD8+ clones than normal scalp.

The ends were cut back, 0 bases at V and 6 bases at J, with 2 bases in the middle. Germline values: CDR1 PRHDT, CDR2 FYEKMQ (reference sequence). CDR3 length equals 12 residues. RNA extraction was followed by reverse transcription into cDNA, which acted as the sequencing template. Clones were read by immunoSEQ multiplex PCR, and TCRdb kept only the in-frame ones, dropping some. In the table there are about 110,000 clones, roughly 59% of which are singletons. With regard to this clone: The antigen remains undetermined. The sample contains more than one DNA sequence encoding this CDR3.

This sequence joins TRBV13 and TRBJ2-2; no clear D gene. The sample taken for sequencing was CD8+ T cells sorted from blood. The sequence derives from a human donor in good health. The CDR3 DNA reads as TGTGCCAGCAGCTTAGGCCCCGGGGAGCTGTTTTTT. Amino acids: CASSLGPGELFF.